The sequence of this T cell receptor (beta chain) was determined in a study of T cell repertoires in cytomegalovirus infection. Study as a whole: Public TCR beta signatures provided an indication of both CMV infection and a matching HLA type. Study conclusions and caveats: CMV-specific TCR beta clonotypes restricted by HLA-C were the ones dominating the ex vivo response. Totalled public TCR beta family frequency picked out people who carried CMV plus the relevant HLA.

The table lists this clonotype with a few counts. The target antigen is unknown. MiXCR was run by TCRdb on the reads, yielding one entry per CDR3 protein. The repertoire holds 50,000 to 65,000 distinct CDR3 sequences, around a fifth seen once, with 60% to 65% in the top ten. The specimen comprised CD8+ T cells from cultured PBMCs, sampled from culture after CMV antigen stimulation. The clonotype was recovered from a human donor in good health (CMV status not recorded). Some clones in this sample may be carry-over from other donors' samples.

The CDR3 sequence: CSATAGEAFF. The CDR3 DNA is TGCAGCGCGACAGCGGGTGAAGCTTTCTTT. The gene calls are TRBV29-1 and TRBJ1-1; D is perhaps TRBD1 (5 bases). With 7 bases removed from V and 7 bases from J, the gap between germline ends came to 10 bases. CDR1 is SQVTM, CDR2 ANQGSEA, per germline. The length of the CDR3 is 10 residues.